This paragraph reports one TCR beta chain. Its antigen is unidentified. This sample was taken from a study of long-term antiretroviral therapy in people with HIV. Whole-study findings and limits: Repertoires from HIV showed CDR3 length ranges narrower than those of controls.

Trimming removed 4 bases from V and 9 bases from J, with 15 bases in between. CDR3 length: 14 amino acids. In germline, CDR1 is SEHNR, CDR2 FQNEAQ (reference sequence). This was the immunoSEQ v3.0 assay at survey level. Libraries were prepared by immunoSEQ multiplex PCR; TCRdb keeps only in-frame clonotypes and omits some of them. The sample shows fewer than 30,000 clones, roughly 80% of them seen only once. Without exception, participants with HIV were treated in the United States. Specimens retained about 0.85-11 million cryopreserved PBMC preceding DNA extraction. The chain links TRBV7-9 to TRBJ2-2; no firm D call. Sequencing was performed on unsorted PBMCs, taken 4.4 years after starting antiretroviral therapy. The TCR comes from a man aged 25 to 40 with HIV. In DNA, the CDR3 is TGTGCCAGCAGCTCCGGGCCTTCCCCGAGGGAGCTGTTTTTT. Its protein is CASSSGPSPRELFF.